The entry below gives a single T cell receptor (beta chain) sequence along with its context. The antigen is unknown. The source of the sample is a study of Ad26.COV2.S vaccination and SARS-CoV-2 variants. Overall study findings and caveats: The placebo group had lower spike-specific TCR breadth than the vaccine recipients did.

The V gene lost 4 bases and the J gene lost 6 bases, with 10 bases spanning the gap. The CDR3 runs 12 residues. The germline V gene encodes CDR1 SGDLS and CDR2 YYNGEE. Here immunoSEQ multiplex PCR was the method, and the copy in TCRdb shows in-frame clones only, minus some. The data contain roughly 380,000 clones, 92% of them seen just once; the ten biggest clones take up 3.9%. The clonotype comes from a human donor who had recovered from COVID-19. V and J are TRBV9 and TRBJ1-2; no firm D call. Sequencing used peripheral blood, obtained after recovery from COVID-19. The DNA of the CDR3 is TGTGCCAGCAGCCGTATTGCGGATGGCTACACCTTC. Its translation is CASSRIADGYTF.